This T cell receptor (beta chain) was sequenced for a study of blood T cell repertoires in COVID-19. Looking at the study overall: There were acute and convalescent COVID-19 samples, and they came from the United States, Italy and Spain. T cells, B-cell-depleted T cells, or PBMCs provided the cDNA or gDNA that served as material.

The CDR3 has 15 amino acids. Trimming pared 3 bases from V and 6 bases from J, leaving 16 bases between. The germline CDR1 and CDR2 sequences are KGHDR and SFDVKD. Per the original data handling: Amplified reference gene primers provided the basis for estimating nucleated cell counts. Sequencing used immunoSEQ multiplex PCR; TCRdb keeps in-frame clones, though not all of them. V, J and clone size were drawn from that table, and D and trimming were deduced from the DNA. The sample has some 300,000 clones; about 90% are singletons. Seattle-derived patients entered the study during active infection and were followed longitudinally.

The specimen sequenced was peripheral blood. This TCR derives from a woman aged 25 to 39 with COVID-19, enrolled during active disease. The rearrangement uses TRBV24-1 and TRBJ2-5, with a weak D call TRBD1 (6 bases). The CDR3 is CATSDPLTGGKTQYF. CDR3 DNA: TGTGCCACCAGTGATCCTTTGACAGGCGGTAAGACCCAGTACTTC.